The 17 T cell receptor beta chains below were found in one sample sequenced in a study of vaccination and CD4 T cells after COVID-19. Treatment described: approximately 10-day PBMC culture with coronavirus spike peptide pools or control peptides (ViraFEST assay). These TCRs' antigens remain unknown. The Oncomine TCR Beta short-read assay was what sequenced the DNA obtained from cultured CD4+ T cells. TCRdb independently ran MiXCR on the PCR reads; one entry per CDR3 protein. The sample lists over 10,000 distinct CDR3 sequences, 60% to 80% occurring once. Sequencing was done on a sample of CD4+ T cells from blood, cultured in vitro. All receptors come from a human donor who had recovered from COVID-19.

This clonotype counts as large (0.1 to 1%). The rearrangement links TRBV7-2 to TRBJ2-3; 8 bases fit TRBD2. CDR3 length: 17 residues. CDR1 and CDR2 (germline): SGHTA, FQGNSA. With V trimmed by 6 bases and J by 0 bases, 11 bases remained unmatched. CDR3: CASSSGYRGGSTDTQYF. In DNA form, the CDR3 reads TGTGCCAGCAGTTCAGGGTATCGGGGGGGTAGCACAGATACGCAGTATTTT.

This chain joins TRBV6-2 or TRBV6-3 and TRBJ1-1, with D tentatively TRBD1 (5 bases). CDR3 size: 14 residues. Per the germline V gene, CDR1 is MNHEY and CDR2 is SVGEGT. Trimming cost V 4 bases and J 4 bases, with 13 bases left between them. The CDR3 sequence is CASSFQGGSTEAFF. The CDR3 coding sequence is TGTGCCAGCAGTTTCCAGGGTGGCAGCACTGAAGCTTTCTTT.

The V gene is TRBV28, the J gene TRBJ2-2; no reliable D call. The CDR3 has 13 residues. V lost 8 bases and J 6 bases, leaving 13 bases between the germline ends. In germline, CDR1 is MDHEN, CDR2 SYDVKM. In nucleotides, the CDR3 is TGTGCCAGCTCCAGGTCAGCGTCCGGGGAGCTGTTTTTT. This gives the protein CASSRSASGELFF.

As regards this clonotype: One end of the junction is discordant with germline, which a read error may explain. The genes are TRBV10-3 and TRBJ1-1; D gene unclear. Germline assignment: CDR1 ENHRY and CDR2 SYGVKD. CDR3 length equals 14 residues. CDR3 loop: CAIGEPTQSTEAFF. In nucleotides, the CDR3 is TGTGCCATCGGTGAGCCGACCCAGAGCACTGAAGCTTTCTTT.

In this sample, this clonotype turned up once. The rearrangement uses TRBV18 and TRBJ2-3; unclear D gene. V was cut by 4 bases and J by 3 bases, with 8 bases left in between. CDR3 length: 13 amino acids. Germline V gene lookup returns CDR1 KGHSH and CDR2 LQKENI. CDR3 residues: CASSRTVTDTQYF. CDR3 bases: TGTGCCAGCTCACGAACGGTGACAGATACGCAGTATTTT.

The CDR3 nucleotides are TGTGCCAGCAGCTTACCCGGGACCACCTACGAGCAGTACTTC. This encodes CASSLPGTTYEQYF. V is TRBV7-9 and J is TRBJ2-7, with D tentatively TRBD1 or TRBD2 (5 bases each). The CDR3 totals 14 residues. Germline V gene data show CDR1 as SEHNR and CDR2 as FQNEAQ (reference sequence). Trimming pared 2 bases from V and 2 bases from J, leaving 10 bases between. Drawing the rest from reference TRBV7-9 and TRBJ2-7, the complete variable domain is DTGVSQNPRHKITKRGQNVTFRCDPISEHNRLYWYRQTLGQGPEFLTYFQNEAQLEKSRLLSDRFSAERPKGSFSTLEIQRTEQGDSAMYLCASSLPGTTYEQYFGPGTRLTVT.

The rearrangement joins TRBV15 to TRBJ1-6; D uncertain. Trimming pared 4 bases from V and 10 bases from J, leaving 20 bases between. CDR1 LNHNV and CDR2 YYDKDF come from the germline V gene (reference sequence). The CDR3 consists of 16 residues. CDR3 residues: CATSNPEGVLRSPLHF. The CDR3 coding sequence is TGTGCCACCAGCAACCCGGAGGGAGTTCTTAGGTCACCCCTCCACTTT.

The rearrangement links TRBV7-2 to TRBJ1-2, with 7 bases fitting TRBD1. Germline loops: CDR1 SGHTA, CDR2 FQGNSA. The CDR3 covers 15 residues. J lost 0 bases, V lost 4 bases, and 5 bases had no gene match. The CDR3 nucleotides are TGTGCCAGCAGCTCAGGGGGGGCCTCTAACTATGGCTACACCTTC. It is translated as CASSSGGASNYGYTF.

The chain links TRBV20-1 to TRBJ2-2; 9 positions match TRBD2. Looked up from germline, CDR1 is DFQATT and CDR2 is SNEGSKA (reference sequence). V shed 0 bases, J shed 4 bases, and the junction held 6 bases outside the gene matches. The CDR3 is 16 amino acids. The CDR3 loop is CSARDFEREATGELFF. The CDR3 nucleotides are TGCAGTGCTAGAGATTTCGAGCGGGAGGCCACCGGGGAGCTGTTTTTT.

This chain uses TRBV20-1 with TRBJ1-4; D is undetermined. CDR1 DFQATT and CDR2 SNEGSKA come from the germline V gene (reference sequence). The CDR3 covers 12 residues. V was trimmed by 3 bases and J by 6 bases, leaving 8 bases between them. As DNA, the CDR3 is TGCAGTGCTAGTTACGGCTATGAAAAACTGTTTTTT. Translated, it gives CSASYGYEKLFF.

This clonotype occurred a few times. This chain uses TRBV20-1 with TRBJ2-1; 11 nucleotides align to TRBD2. Germline CDR1 is DFQATT and CDR2 is SNEGSKA (reference sequence). V shed 3 bases and J 7 bases; nucleotides not matched to a gene: 8. The CDR3 contains 15 residues. CDR3 nucleotides: TGCAGTGCTAGGGGGGCTAGCGGGAGGTGGAATGAGCAGTTCTTC. Translating it yields CSARGASGRWNEQFF.

As DNA, the CDR3 is TGTGCCAGCAGTTTTTCAGGGAACTATGGCTACACCTTC. This translates into CASSFSGNYGYTF. This chain links TRBV12-3 or TRBV12-4 with TRBJ1-2; tentatively, D is TRBD1 (5 bases). This CDR3 is built from 13 residues. V lost 3 bases and J lost 2, with 7 bases in between.

This clonotype has a single count. The rearrangement links TRBV20-1 to TRBJ1-1; 10 bases are a match to TRBD1. Trimming at V came to 6 bases and at J to 3 bases, leaving 7 bases not matched to a gene. The V gene's germline CDR1 is DFQATT and CDR2 SNEGSKA (reference sequence). The CDR3 runs to 14 residues. CDR3 region: CSARRGTGDTEAFF. In nucleotides, the CDR3 is TGCAGTGCCCGGAGGGGGACAGGGGACACTGAAGCTTTCTTT.

V usage is TRBV20-1 and J usage is TRBJ2-7; 9 nucleotides line up with TRBD1. Trimming at V came to 2 bases and at J to 4 bases, leaving 9 bases not matched to a gene. CDR3 size: 15 residues. CDR1 is DFQATT, CDR2 SNEGSKA, per germline (reference sequence). CDR3 coding DNA: TGCAGTGCTAGAAACCCCGGGACAGGGTTTTACGAGCAGTACTTC. Protein: CSARNPGTGFYEQYF.

The chain recombines TRBV3-1 with TRBJ1-6, with no clear D. The CDR3 is made up of 15 amino acids. V was trimmed by 4 bases and J by 9 bases, leaving 16 bases between them. Germline lookup yields CDR1 LGHDT and CDR2 YNNKEL (reference sequence). The CDR3 reads CASSRAVGNGSPLHF. The CDR3 DNA sequence: TGTGCCAGCAGCCGAGCAGTGGGAAATGGTTCACCCCTCCACTTT.

The chain joins TRBV7-8 to TRBJ2-3; D is unresolved. Germline CDR1 reads SGHVS; CDR2 reads FQNEAQ. Trimming shortened V by 3 bases and J by 6 bases, and 7 bases separated the two germline ends. The CDR3 is 12 amino acids. CDR3 loop: CASSFTVDTQYF. The CDR3, as DNA: TGTGCCAGCAGCTTCACAGTCGATACGCAGTATTTT.

This chain links TRBV27 with TRBJ2-4, with D perhaps matching TRBD1 (5 bases). This CDR3 has 16 amino acids. Trimming cost V 7 bases and J 8 bases, with 24 bases left between them. In germline, CDR1 is MNHEY, CDR2 SMNVEV (reference sequence). CDR3 region: CASTPSSGMAYDIQYF. DNA of the CDR3: TGTGCCAGCACCCCTTCGTCAGGGATGGCGTATGACATTCAGTACTTC.